This T cell receptor beta chain is from a study of identical twins. Findings of the study overall: Reduced insertions were recorded for abundant cord blood beta clonotypes, with no such pattern in memory repertoires.

This clonotype was seen a handful of times. The antigen is unknown. The V and J ends lost 3 bases and 5 bases, in that order; junction bases with no gene match: 4. CDR3 length equals 14 residues. Germline V gene sequence: CDR1 DFQATT, CDR2 SNEGSKA (reference sequence). The cDNA had a unique molecular identifier and a template-switch universal primer site. TCRdb re-called the 5' RACE reads through MiXCR, storing one row per CDR3 protein. The table shows 1.5 million to 2 million distinct CDR3 sequences, with less than 35% occurring only once. Only healthy Caucasians were enrolled as donors. This chain uses TRBV20-1 with TRBJ1-5, with 10 bases fitting TRBD1. Material: cord blood. This TCR was sampled from a newborn girl in good health. In DNA form, the CDR3 reads TGCAGTGCTAGCGGACAGGGGGTATATCAGCCCCAGCATTTT. This encodes CSASGQGVYQPQHF.